Listed below are T cell receptor beta chains from one sample, sequenced in a study of Graves' ophthalmopathy and Graves' hyperthyroidism. In TCRdb, the multiplex PCR reads were re-called with MiXCR into one record per CDR3 protein. In the table there are about 700,000 distinct CDR3 sequences, more than 40% of which are singletons. The sequencing input was peripheral blood. All receptors derive from an adult man with Graves' ophthalmopathy. Each CDR3 is given without its conserved first and last residue. Fields, in order: clone size, V gene, J gene, CDR3 protein. Clone size appears in some rows only: once, few, many, or a class for an expanded clone.

clone_size: many; v_call: TRBV5-1; j_call: TRBJ2-5; cdr3_aa: ASSIGDPVLS
clone_size: many; v_call: TRBV7-3; j_call: TRBJ2-6; cdr3_aa: ASSYDSGANVLT
clone_size: few; v_call: TRBV5-1; j_call: TRBJ2-7; cdr3_aa: ASSLASGAAFYEQY
clone_size: -; v_call: TRBV29-1; j_call: TRBJ2-2; cdr3_aa: SVTATKGRAGELF
clone_size: many; v_call: TRBV7-9; j_call: TRBJ2-5; cdr3_aa: ASSHPGASDQETQY
clone_size: -; v_call: TRBV10-3; j_call: TRBJ2-7; cdr3_aa: ASSRYYEQY
clone_size: -; v_call: TRBV10-3; j_call: TRBJ1-2; cdr3_aa: AISGGVNYGYT
clone_size: many; v_call: TRBV2; j_call: TRBJ1-1; cdr3_aa: ASSGRSVNTEAF
clone_size: many; v_call: TRBV7-9; j_call: TRBJ1-5; cdr3_aa: ASSLAGFGQPQH
clone_size: -; v_call: TRBV11-3; j_call: TRBJ2-2; cdr3_aa: ASSFVRRNTGELF
clone_size: -; v_call: TRBV12-3/TRBV12-4; j_call: TRBJ2-2; cdr3_aa: ASSLLSDTGELF
clone_size: -; v_call: TRBV2; j_call: TRBJ2-5; cdr3_aa: ASRPGEAQY
clone_size: -; v_call: TRBV24-1; j_call: -; cdr3_aa: ATSDSGSWGNEQF
clone_size: -; v_call: TRBV15; j_call: TRBJ2-7; cdr3_aa: ATSGSQENLYEQY
clone_size: many; v_call: TRBV9; j_call: TRBJ2-1; cdr3_aa: ASSVVGLGDEQF
clone_size: -; v_call: TRBV4-1; j_call: TRBJ1-1; cdr3_aa: ASSQEQGADTEAF
clone_size: -; v_call: TRBV6-6; j_call: TRBJ2-7; cdr3_aa: ASSYLTGGTYEQY
clone_size: many; v_call: TRBV7-8; j_call: TRBJ1-5; cdr3_aa: ASSLGPGGTYQPQH
clone_size: -; v_call: TRBV27; j_call: TRBJ2-2; cdr3_aa: ASSRGAAPGELF
clone_size: many; v_call: TRBV13; j_call: TRBJ2-7; cdr3_aa: ASSLGPQGQSYEQY
clone_size: -; v_call: TRBV20-1; j_call: TRBJ2-7; cdr3_aa: SARAGLARPYEQY
clone_size: few; v_call: TRBV12-5; j_call: TRBJ1-1; cdr3_aa: ASGLGGTEAF
clone_size: many; v_call: TRBV7-9; j_call: TRBJ2-7; cdr3_aa: ASSLALLGVRDEQY
clone_size: few; v_call: TRBV30; j_call: TRBJ2-7; cdr3_aa: ACLTRPGRWY
clone_size: -; v_call: TRBV30; j_call: TRBJ1-2; cdr3_aa: AWRLGPGYT
clone_size: -; v_call: TRBV7-9; j_call: TRBJ2-7; cdr3_aa: ASSLAGINYEQY
clone_size: many; v_call: TRBV7-2; j_call: TRBJ1-2; cdr3_aa: ASSSGQVDYGYT
clone_size: many; v_call: TRBV2; j_call: TRBJ2-5; cdr3_aa: ASSPQGAGETQY
clone_size: many; v_call: TRBV5-1; j_call: TRBJ2-5; cdr3_aa: ASSDDNQETQY
clone_size: few; v_call: TRBV10-3; j_call: TRBJ2-5; cdr3_aa: ASSFYRAQETQY
clone_size: -; v_call: TRBV7-2; j_call: TRBJ1-4; cdr3_aa: ASRGLGGFKLF
clone_size: many; v_call: TRBV20-1; j_call: TRBJ1-6; cdr3_aa: SASQSDSSSYNSPLH
clone_size: many; v_call: TRBV7-6; j_call: TRBJ2-5; cdr3_aa: ASSRGGLAGQETQY
clone_size: -; v_call: TRBV10-3; j_call: TRBJ1-6; cdr3_aa: AISGPGHNSYNSPLH
clone_size: few; v_call: TRBV7-3; j_call: TRBJ1-1; cdr3_aa: ASSQAPDRATEAF
clone_size: -; v_call: TRBV2; j_call: TRBJ2-2; cdr3_aa: ASRTSGGVPGELF
clone_size: once; v_call: TRBV11-3; j_call: TRBJ2-7; cdr3_aa: ASSVRFLAGGLIYEKY
clone_size: many; v_call: TRBV9; j_call: TRBJ1-2; cdr3_aa: ASSDWNYGYT
clone_size: -; v_call: TRBV7-9; j_call: TRBJ1-4; cdr3_aa: ASSLDATGGTNEKLF
clone_size: -; v_call: TRBV25-1; j_call: TRBJ1-6; cdr3_aa: ASGRTGDNPPLH
clone_size: few; v_call: TRBV2; j_call: -; cdr3_aa: ASSMDRDDEQF